A selection of T cell receptor beta chains follows, all from one sample in a study of T-cell reconstitution after alpha-beta-depleted transplantation in children. MiXCR, run by TCRdb on the PCR reads, gives a single entry per CDR3 protein. Found here are approximately 47,000 distinct CDR3 sequences, around 56% of them singletons; the top ten hold under 40%. Source: peripheral blood, taken before TCRalphabeta/CD19-depleted stem cell transplant. Receptors originate from a boy under two years old with SCID, due to receive a stem cell transplant. The CDR3 runs from the conserved cysteine through the conserved F or W. Fields, in order: clone size, J gene, V gene, D gene, CDR3 protein, CDR3 DNA. A D gene is named only where the DNA matches it firmly. Clone size is given for some rows only: seen once, a few or many times, or a class if the clone is expanded.

clone size: .; J gene: TRBJ2-7; V gene: TRBV7-2; D gene: TRBD1; CDR3 protein: CASSLQGRLIYEQYF; CDR3 DNA: TGTGCCAGCAGCCTACAGGGGCGACTGATCTACGAGCAGTACTTC
clone size: .; J gene: TRBJ2-1; V gene: TRBV7-8; D gene: TRBD2; CDR3 protein: CASSPGLAGGGYNEQFF; CDR3 DNA: TGTGCCAGCAGCCCTGGACTAGCGGGGGGGGGATACAATGAGCAGTTCTTC
clone size: .; J gene: TRBJ2-5; V gene: TRBV11-1; D gene: .; CDR3 protein: CASSLGQIQETQYF; CDR3 DNA: TGTGCCAGCAGCCTCGGACAGATTCAAGAGACCCAGTACTTC
clone size: .; J gene: TRBJ2-7; V gene: TRBV5-1; D gene: TRBD1; CDR3 protein: CASSGTGSYEQYF; CDR3 DNA: TGCGCCAGCAGCGGGACAGGTTCCTACGAGCAGTACTTC
clone size: .; J gene: TRBJ1-5; V gene: TRBV2; D gene: .; CDR3 protein: CASSEALRQPQHF; CDR3 DNA: TGTGCCAGCAGTGAAGCGCTTCGGCAGCCCCAGCATTTT
clone size: many; J gene: TRBJ2-2; V gene: TRBV11-2; D gene: .; CDR3 protein: CASSLSGDPLLYTGELFF; CDR3 DNA: TGTGCCAGCAGCTTATCCGGGGACCCACTTCTCTACACCGGGGAGCTGTTTTTT
clone size: few; J gene: TRBJ2-1; V gene: TRBV20-1; D gene: .; CDR3 protein: CSAADGGSYNEQFF; CDR3 DNA: TGCAGTGCTGCCGACGGCGGCTCCTACAATGAGCAGTTCTTC
clone size: .; J gene: TRBJ1-5; V gene: TRBV6-8; D gene: TRBD1; CDR3 protein: CASSPGQGAPQHF; CDR3 DNA: TGTGCCAGCAGCCCCGGACAGGGAGCACCCCAGCATTTT
clone size: few; J gene: TRBJ2-5; V gene: TRBV6-1; D gene: .; CDR3 protein: CASSEGAGSQETQYF; CDR3 DNA: TGTGCCAGCAGTGAAGGGGCGGGGAGCCAAGAGACCCAGTACTTC
clone size: once; J gene: TRBJ2-4; V gene: TRBV18; D gene: .; CDR3 protein: CASSPGGKAKNIQYF; CDR3 DNA: TGTGCCAGCTCACCAGGGGGCAAAGCCAAAAACATTCAGTACTTC
clone size: few; J gene: TRBJ2-1; V gene: TRBV6-2/TRBV6-3; D gene: .; CDR3 protein: CASSYGIGGNEQFF; CDR3 DNA: TGTGCCAGCAGTTATGGTATAGGGGGCAATGAGCAGTTCTTC
clone size: .; J gene: TRBJ2-1; V gene: TRBV11-1; D gene: TRBD2; CDR3 protein: CASSSGTSGGQRNEQFF; CDR3 DNA: TGTGCCAGCAGCTCCGGGACTAGCGGGGGGCAGCGGAATGAGCAGTTCTTC
clone size: few; J gene: TRBJ1-6; V gene: TRBV18; D gene: .; CDR3 protein: CASSFRGDRERSPLHF; CDR3 DNA: TGTGCCAGCTCATTTCGGGGCGACAGAGAGCGTTCACCCCTCCACTTT
clone size: few; J gene: TRBJ2-3; V gene: TRBV7-2; D gene: TRBD1; CDR3 protein: CASSAWTGFTQYF; CDR3 DNA: TGTGCCAGCAGCGCCTGGACAGGGTTTACGCAGTATTTT
clone size: .; J gene: TRBJ2-7; V gene: TRBV7-2; D gene: .; CDR3 protein: CASSQRTGLHEQYF; CDR3 DNA: TGTGCCAGCAGCCAACGGACTGGGTTACACGAGCAGTACTTC
clone size: .; J gene: TRBJ2-1; V gene: TRBV12-3/TRBV12-4; D gene: .; CDR3 protein: CASSPNLVDEQFF; CDR3 DNA: TGTGCCAGCAGTCCGAATCTCGTCGATGAGCAGTTCTTC
clone size: few; J gene: TRBJ2-1; V gene: TRBV5-1; D gene: .; CDR3 protein: CASSSGLAYNEQFF; CDR3 DNA: TGCGCCAGCAGCTCAGGACTGGCTTACAATGAGCAGTTCTTC
clone size: .; J gene: TRBJ2-4; V gene: TRBV6-1; D gene: .; CDR3 protein: CASIGGRNIQYF; CDR3 DNA: TGTGCCAGCATCGGGGGAAGAAACATTCAGTACTTC
clone size: few; J gene: TRBJ2-3; V gene: TRBV5-1; D gene: .; CDR3 protein: CASSPTSDTQYF; CDR3 DNA: TGCGCCAGCAGCCCTACATCAGATACGCAGTATTTT
clone size: .; J gene: TRBJ2-7; V gene: TRBV7-6; D gene: TRBD1; CDR3 protein: CASSVTGAPLNEQYF; CDR3 DNA: TGTGCCAGCAGCGTTACAGGGGCTCCCCTTAACGAGCAGTACTTC
clone size: .; J gene: TRBJ2-5; V gene: TRBV20-1; D gene: .; CDR3 protein: CSGQGRETQYF; CDR3 DNA: TGCAGTGGGCAGGGTAGGGAGACCCAGTACTTC
clone size: few; J gene: TRBJ2-3; V gene: TRBV24-1; D gene: TRBD1; CDR3 protein: CATSSYRDSGRYTQYF; CDR3 DNA: TGTGCCACCAGTTCCTACAGGGACAGTGGTCGATATACGCAGTATTTT
clone size: .; J gene: TRBJ2-1; V gene: TRBV20-1; D gene: TRBD2; CDR3 protein: CSANPSGGISYNEQFF; CDR3 DNA: TGCAGTGCTAACCCTAGCGGGGGGATCTCCTACAATGAGCAGTTCTTC
clone size: .; J gene: TRBJ2-3; V gene: TRBV29-1; D gene: TRBD2; CDR3 protein: CSVAGLAGALDTQYF; CDR3 DNA: TGCAGCGTTGCCGGACTAGCGGGGGCCCTGGATACGCAGTATTTT